A selection of T cell receptor beta chains follows, all from one sample in a study of blood T cells in healthy people across ages. TCRdb re-derived calls from the 5' RACE reads in MiXCR, one entry per CDR3 protein. The data hold roughly 1.5 million distinct CDR3 sequences, with about 45% observed a single time. The sample was blood. The source is a woman between 18 and 29 years old in good health. The CDR3 runs from the conserved cysteine through the conserved F or W. The order of the fields is D gene, V gene, J gene, clone size, CDR3 DNA, CDR3 protein. D genes are given only for firm matches. Expanded clones get a size class; other rows say once, few or many, or leave the size out.

NA	TRBV7-9	TRBJ2-7	NA	TGTGCCAGCAGTCTAAATACGGGACATTGGATCGAGCAGTACTTC	CASSLNTGHWIEQYF
TRBD1	TRBV4-1	TRBJ1-5	NA	TGCGCCAGCAGCGTTACAGGGGGCGAACAGCCCCGGCATTTT	CASSVTGGEQPRHF
NA	TRBV4-2	TRBJ2-1	many	TGTGCCAGCAGCCAAGAGATATTGGACAGTCGTGAGCAGTTCTTC	CASSQEILDSREQFF
TRBD2	TRBV20-1	TRBJ2-1	few	TGCAGTGCTAGAGATAGGTCTAGCGGGGCCTACAATGAGCAGTTCTTC	CSARDRSSGAYNEQFF
TRBD1	TRBV29-1	TRBJ2-1	few	TGCAGCGTTCCGGGACAGGCAAGGAACAATGAGCAGTTCTTC	CSVPGQARNNEQFF
TRBD2	TRBV20-1	TRBJ2-1	few	TGCAGTGCTCGGATGGCGGGAGGCTACAATGAGCAGTTCTTC	CSARMAGGYNEQFF
NA	TRBV27	TRBJ2-7	NA	TGTGCCAGCAGTTGGGGGCTAGCGGCCAACTACGAGCAGTACTTC	CASSWGLAANYEQYF
NA	TRBV12-3/TRBV12-4	TRBJ2-1	few	TGTGCCAGCAGTCCCTTGGGGAACAATGAGCAGTTCTTC	CASSPLGNNEQFF
TRBD1	TRBV5-1	TRBJ1-2	few	TGCGCCAGCAGCCTTACAGGGGCCGCCATTAACTATGGCTACACCTTC	CASSLTGAAINYGYTF
NA	TRBV4-1	TRBJ2-7	NA	TGCGCCAGCAGCCAACTCACCGGCGATGAGCAGTACTTC	CASSQLTGDEQYF
NA	TRBV3-1	TRBJ2-7	few	TGTGCCAGCAGCCATTTGGTTAGCTCCTACGAGCAGTACTTC	CASSHLVSSYEQYF
NA	TRBV11-1	TRBJ2-3	few	TGTGCCAGCAGCAGGGGCGCAGGGACTGTGGATACGCAGTATTTT	CASSRGAGTVDTQYF
TRBD2	TRBV11-2	TRBJ2-1	NA	TGTGCCAGCATCCTCGGGCGGGGCGGGAGGTCCTACAATGAGCAGTTCTTC	CASILGRGGRSYNEQFF
NA	TRBV20-1	TRBJ2-7	NA	TGCAGGGCTTACGACAATGAGCAGTACTTC	CRAYDNEQYF
NA	TRBV7-3	TRBJ2-6	NA	TGTGCCAGCAGCTTATCACAGGCTGGGGCCAACGTCCTGACTTTC	CASSLSQAGANVLTF
NA	TRBV4-3	TRBJ2-5	NA	TGCGCCAGCAGCCTAGATAGACTCAAAGGGACCCAGTACTTC	CASSLDRLKGTQYF
NA	TRBV4-3	TRBJ1-2	NA	TGCGCCAGCAGCCAACCGGGCAGACGGAACTATGGCTACACCTTC	CASSQPGRRNYGYTF
NA	TRBV27	TRBJ2-4	few	TGTGCCAGCAGTCCACTAAGGGGGGCCAAAAACATTCAGTACTTC	CASSPLRGAKNIQYF
NA	TRBV6-8	TRBJ2-7	NA	TGTGCCAGCAGTTACTCGGGGGTACGGGGAATATCCTACGAGCAGTACTTC	CASSYSGVRGISYEQYF
TRBD2	TRBV5-1	TRBJ2-1	NA	TGCGCCAGCGAAACCGGGACTAGCGTCTACAATGAGCAGTTCTTC	CASETGTSVYNEQFF
TRBD2	TRBV7-2	TRBJ2-7	NA	TGTGCCAGCAGCCTATATAGCGGGAGTCGGTACAATGAGCAGTACTTC	CASSLYSGSRYNEQYF
NA	TRBV6-1	TRBJ1-1	once	TGTGCCAGCAGTCCCCGAGCGGGGAGCCCTGAAGCTTTCTTT	CASSPRAGSPEAFF
TRBD2	TRBV7-2	TRBJ2-1	many	TGTGCCAGCAGCTTAGAAGGGACTAGCGGCTACAATGAGCAGTTCTTC	CASSLEGTSGYNEQFF
NA	TRBV29-1	TRBJ2-5	NA	TGCAGCGTTGGACGGATTAGCAACCGGAACAATGAGCAGTACTTC	CSVGRISNRNNEQYF
NA	TRBV7-2	TRBJ1-6	few	TGTGCCAGCAGCAGAGACAGAGGGGGCTATAATTCACCCCTCCACTTT	CASSRDRGGYNSPLHF
NA	TRBV29-1	TRBJ2-1	NA	TGCAGCGTTGAAGACAGGTTCAATGAGCAGTTCTTC	CSVEDRFNEQFF
TRBD1	TRBV27	TRBJ1-1	many	TGTGCCAGCAGCTTAGGGACAGGGAACACTGAAGCTTTCTTT	CASSLGTGNTEAFF
NA	TRBV4-2	TRBJ1-4	NA	TGTGCCAGCAGCCAAGACGGGGGTAACGGTGAAAAACTGTTTTTT	CASSQDGGNGEKLFF
NA	TRBV27	TRBJ2-7	few	TGTGCCAGCAGTTCCACTGTCTTTCCCTCCGAGCAGTACTTC	CASSSTVFPSEQYF
TRBD1	TRBV29-1	TRBJ2-5	NA	TGCAGCGTTTCAGGGGGCCAAGAGACCCAGTACTTC	CSVSGGQETQYF
TRBD1	TRBV29-1	TRBJ1-1	few	TGCAGCGTTGAATATTATGGCAGGGGGCGGCTTGAAGCTTTCTTT	CSVEYYGRGRLEAFF
TRBD2	TRBV29-1	TRBJ2-5	NA	TGCAGCGTCGACGGACTAGCGGGAGTTCGGCAGTACTTC	CSVDGLAGVRQYF
NA	TRBV20-1	TRBJ1-2	few	TGCAGTGCTAGAGGTACCAACTATGGCTACACCTTC	CSARGTNYGYTF
NA	TRBV9	TRBJ2-3	NA	TGTGCCAGCAGCGTAGAGGTTCGGGCAGATACGCAGTATTTT	CASSVEVRADTQYF
TRBD1	TRBV15	TRBJ2-5	NA	TGTGCCACCAGCATTGACAGGGTGGGCCAAGAGACCCAGTACTTC	CATSIDRVGQETQYF
NA	TRBV27	TRBJ1-2	NA	TGTGCCAGCAGACCACCAGGGGTTGGGCTTAATGGCTACACCTTC	CASRPPGVGLNGYTF
NA	TRBV20-1	TRBJ1-6	NA	TGCAGTGCTAGACCGGGGCAGGGATCACCCCTCCACTTT	CSARPGQGSPLHF
NA	TRBV7-2	TRBJ2-5	NA	TGTGCCAGCAGCTTGGATTATGGCCAAGAGACCCAGTACTTC	CASSLDYGQETQYF
NA	TRBV4-1	TRBJ2-5	NA	TGCACCAGCAGCCAACCCTACATGAGGGAGACCCAGTACTTC	CTSSQPYMRETQYF
NA	TRBV7-2	TRBJ1-1	NA	TGTGCCAGCAGCCGAAACTATGGGAGGAACACTGAAGCTTTCTTT	CASSRNYGRNTEAFF
TRBD2	TRBV7-2	TRBJ2-7	many	TGTGCCAGCAGCCGGTCGGGACTAGCGAGCTACGAGCAGTACTTC	CASSRSGLASYEQYF
NA	TRBV11-2	TRBJ2-2	NA	TGTGCCAGCAGCTCCGTCTATGGCGGGGAGCTGTTTTTT	CASSSVYGGELFF
NA	TRBV7-2	TRBJ2-7	NA	TGTGCCAGCGGCTTAGGGATAGGAGAGTCCTACGAGCAGTACTTC	CASGLGIGESYEQYF
TRBD1	TRBV7-2	TRBJ2-5	NA	TGTGCCAGCAGCTTTCAGGGGGTTGGGACCCAGTACTTC	CASSFQGVGTQYF
NA	TRBV4-3	TRBJ2-6	few	TGCGCCAGCAGCCCAACCGGGAGATCTGGGGCCAACGTCCTGACTTTC	CASSPTGRSGANVLTF
TRBD1	TRBV20-1	TRBJ2-4	NA	TGCAGTGCTGACAGGGGTCCTGCCAAAAACATTCAGTACTTC	CSADRGPAKNIQYF
NA	TRBV30	TRBJ1-1	NA	TGTGCCTGGGACTCTCTGAACACTGAAGCTTTCTTT	CAWDSLNTEAFF
NA	TRBV5-6	TRBJ1-2	NA	TGTGCCAGCAGCCCGGTGGTGGCCTATAACTATGGCTACACCTTC	CASSPVVAYNYGYTF
NA	TRBV7-2	TRBJ1-2	many	TGTGCCAGCAGCCCCCGTCAAGGGGTATATAACTATGGCTACACCTTC	CASSPRQGVYNYGYTF
NA	TRBV7-2	TRBJ2-4	few	TGTGCCAGCAGCTTAGCCGACATTCAGTACTTC	CASSLADIQYF
TRBD1	TRBV29-1	TRBJ1-2	few	TGCAGCGTTGGGGGACAGGCATCCCAGGACTATGGCTACACCTTC	CSVGGQASQDYGYTF
NA	TRBV4-1	TRBJ2-1	few	TGCGCCAGCAGCCATACGAAACCCTACAATGAGCAGTTCTTC	CASSHTKPYNEQFF
NA	TRBV6-6	TRBJ2-3	NA	TGTGCCACAGCCCTAACAACAGATACGCAGTATTTT	CATALTTDTQYF
TRBD1	TRBV7-9	TRBJ1-1	NA	TGTGCCAGCAGCAACCACGACAGGGGGACCACTGAAGCTTTCTTT	CASSNHDRGTTEAFF
TRBD2	TRBV20-1	TRBJ2-7	few	TGCAGTGCAACACTAGCGGGGCGTCCCTACGAGCAGTACTTC	CSATLAGRPYEQYF
NA	TRBV28	TRBJ2-3	NA	TGTGCCAGCAGTTTGCCAGGGGTAATTCGCACAGATACGCAGTATTTT	CASSLPGVIRTDTQYF
NA	TRBV27	TRBJ1-5	NA	TGTGCCAGCAGTAGCTCGACAGTACCTCATCGGCCCCAGCATTTT	CASSSSTVPHRPQHF